The rows below give T cell receptor beta chains drawn from one sample of a study of Ad26.COV2.S vaccination and SARS-CoV-2 variants. Sequencing was performed with immunoSEQ multiplex PCR; in TCRdb, only in-frame clones are kept and a portion is missing. The sample lists about 350,000 clones; about 85% were seen once. The starting material was peripheral blood, obtained in a trial of Ad26.COV2.S vaccine versus placebo. These receptors originate from a person between 18 and 60 years old who received the Ad26.COV2.S COVID-19 vaccine or a placebo. The CDR3 runs from the conserved cysteine through the conserved F or W. The D gene is left open where the match is weak. Size values are once, few and many counts, or a class for expanded clones, and some rows have none.

clone size,D gene,J gene,V gene,CDR3 DNA,CDR3 protein
NA,NA,TRBJ2-7,TRBV3-1/TRBV3-2,TGTGCCAGCAGCTTAGCGTACAGACTCCTGTGGCAGTACTTC,CASSLAYRLLWQYF
NA,TRBD2,TRBJ2-3,TRBV10-2,TGCGCCAGCAGTGAGTTAGCGGGAGAGGGCACAGATACGCAGTATTTT,CASSELAGEGTDTQYF
NA,TRBD1,TRBJ1-6,TRBV29-1,TGCAGCGTTTCGACAGGGAGTAATTCACCCCTCCACTTT,CSVSTGSNSPLHF
once,NA,TRBJ1-4,TRBV6-6,TGTGCCAGCAGTTACCAAGCTATTGATGAAAAACTGTTTTTT,CASSYQAIDEKLFF
NA,TRBD1,TRBJ1-2,TRBV6-5,TGTGCCAGCAGTTACTCGGGACAGAACTATGGCTACACCTTC,CASSYSGQNYGYTF
NA,NA,TRBJ2-7,TRBV11-2,TGTGCCAGCAGCTTAAATATTCGATCCTACGAGCAGTACTTC,CASSLNIRSYEQYF
NA,TRBD1,TRBJ1-4,TRBV24-1,TGTGCCACCAGTGATTCCAGGGGGAAACTGTTTTTT,CATSDSRGKLFF
few,TRBD1,TRBJ2-7,TRBV29-1,TGCAGCGTTGTAGGGACAGGGATCGACGAGCAGTACTTC,CSVVGTGIDEQYF
once,NA,TRBJ2-7,TRBV5-4,TGTGCCAGCAGCCCTGGACTCCGGGACCGGACCTACGAGCAGTACTTC,CASSPGLRDRTYEQYF
NA,NA,TRBJ2-7,TRBV27,TGTGCCAGCAGGACCCACCAGGTCGGCGAGCAGTACTTC,CASRTHQVGEQYF
NA,NA,TRBJ2-3,TRBV11-2,TGTGCCAGCAGCATCCTGTTCACAGATACGCAGTATTTT,CASSILFTDTQYF
NA,TRBD1,TRBJ2-1,TRBV5-1,TGCGCCAGCAGCTTAGACAGGGCGAGCTCCTACAATGAGCAGTTCTTC,CASSLDRASSYNEQFF
few,NA,TRBJ2-7,TRBV7-2,TGTGCCAGCAGCGGGAGGCCCACCAACTCCTACGAGCAGTACTTC,CASSGRPTNSYEQYF
NA,TRBD1,TRBJ1-1,TRBV5-4,TGTGCCAGCTCGGGACAGGGTAAAGAAGCTTTCTTT,CASSGQGKEAFF
NA,TRBD1,TRBJ1-4,TRBV3-1/TRBV3-2,TGTGCCAGCAGCCAAGTTCATCGGACAGGTCGGAATGAAAAACTGTTTTTT,CASSQVHRTGRNEKLFF
NA,TRBD2,TRBJ2-1,TRBV4-1,TGCGCCAGCACCCCGGATCCGGGGGGGGCCTCCAATGAGCAGTTCTTC,CASTPDPGGASNEQFF
once,TRBD2,TRBJ2-5,TRBV30,TGTGCCTGGAGTGTCGGACTAGCGGGGGGAGAGACCCAGTACTTC,CAWSVGLAGGETQYF
NA,NA,TRBJ1-6,TRBV6-5,TGTGCCAGCAGTATGGACAGTAATTCACCCCTCCACTTT,CASSMDSNSPLHF
NA,NA,TRBJ2-3,TRBV12-3/TRBV12-4,TGTGCCAGCAGTCGCCGGACAGCAGATACGCAGTATTTT,CASSRRTADTQYF
NA,NA,TRBJ1-2,TRBV6-2/TRBV6-3,TGTGCCAGCAGCCCGCAGGGATTCGGCAACTATGGCTACACCTTC,CASSPQGFGNYGYTF
NA,TRBD1,TRBJ2-6,TRBV30,TGTGCCTGGGGACAGGGGGCGGTCGGGGCCAACGTCCTGACTTTC,CAWGQGAVGANVLTF
NA,NA,TRBJ1-5,TRBV19,TGTGCCAGTCTCAGCGAAAACGGGCAGCCCCAGCATTTT,CASLSENGQPQHF
NA,NA,TRBJ1-2,TRBV2,TGTGCCAGCAGTGAAGGCAGCGAATATGGCTACACCTTC,CASSEGSEYGYTF
NA,NA,TRBJ2-7,TRBV6-2/TRBV6-3,TGTGCCAGCAGTTACCACCGGGACACAAACTCCTACGAGCAGTACTTC,CASSYHRDTNSYEQYF
NA,NA,TRBJ1-5,TRBV3-1/TRBV3-2,TGTGCCAGCAGCCAAGGTTGGGGGGCGAATCAGCCCCAGCATTTT,CASSQGWGANQPQHF
NA,NA,TRBJ2-3,TRBV15,TGTGCCACCAGCAGGGACTCTACAGATACGCAGTATTTT,CATSRDSTDTQYF
NA,NA,TRBJ1-5,TRBV3-1/TRBV3-2,TGTGCCAGCAGCCACCAAGGAAAACAGCCCCAGCATTTT,CASSHQGKQPQHF
NA,NA,TRBJ1-1,TRBV19,TGTGCCAGTAGTATAGGACAGGCCCGGAACACTGAAGCTTTCTTT,CASSIGQARNTEAFF
NA,NA,TRBJ1-2,TRBV5-1,TGCGCCAGCAGCCTAACAGCCTCAGAGAATGGCTACACCTTC,CASSLTASENGYTF
once,NA,TRBJ1-1,TRBV9,TGTGCCAGCAGCGGTGGGGGCAGGGAGGGGACTGAAGCTTTCTTT,CASSGGGREGTEAFF
NA,NA,TRBJ2-7,TRBV4-1,TGCGCCAGCAGCCAAGATCTCACAGGAGCCTACGAGCAGTACTTC,CASSQDLTGAYEQYF
few,NA,TRBJ1-1,TRBV18,TGTGCCAGCTCACCACGCAATACCGGATACACTGAAGCTTTCTTT,CASSPRNTGYTEAFF
NA,NA,TRBJ2-7,TRBV10-1,TGCGCCAGCAGCTTAGGGACCGCCAGCCCCTACGAGCAGTACTTC,CASSLGTASPYEQYF
NA,NA,TRBJ2-1,TRBV7-8,TGTGCCAGCAGCTTAGTAGTTGGCGGAACTTACAATGAGCAGTTCTTC,CASSLVVGGTYNEQFF
NA,NA,TRBJ1-2,TRBV19,TGTGCCAGTAGACCTCCGAGCCATGACTATGGCTACACCTTC,CASRPPSHDYGYTF
many,NA,TRBJ2-7,TRBV27,TGTGCCAGCAGTCCCTACGACGGGCAGGGTCTCGGCGAGCAGTACTTC,CASSPYDGQGLGEQYF
NA,NA,TRBJ2-7,TRBV10-3,TGTGCCATCAGTCGACAGGTAGAAGGGTACGAGCAGTACTTC,CAISRQVEGYEQYF
NA,NA,TRBJ2-4,TRBV6-2/TRBV6-3,TGTGCCAGCAGTTACTCCGGACCGGGGCCGGGGGCCAAAAACATTCAGTACTTC,CASSYSGPGPGAKNIQYF
NA,TRBD2,TRBJ2-5,TRBV7-2,TGTGCCAGCAGCTTAGTGCGGGGGGGCCAAGAGACCCAGTACTTC,CASSLVRGGQETQYF
NA,TRBD2,TRBJ2-7,TRBV3-1/TRBV3-2,TGTGCCAGCAGCCTAGAAATGGCACTAGCGTACGAGCAGTACTTC,CASSLEMALAYEQYF
NA,NA,TRBJ2-4,TRBV5-5,TGTGCCAGCAGCTTTCTACAAGGGAGGACCGGAAACATTCAGTACTTC,CASSFLQGRTGNIQYF
NA,TRBD2,TRBJ2-7,TRBV7-2,TGTGCCAGCAGCCCTGGGGGGGGTTACTCCTACGAGCAGTACTTC,CASSPGGGYSYEQYF
NA,TRBD2,TRBJ2-2,TRBV24-1,TGTGCCACCAGTGAGTCTAGCGGGGTTACCGGGGAGCTGTTTTTT,CATSESSGVTGELFF
NA,NA,TRBJ1-5,TRBV27,TGTGCCAGCAGTTTATCGGGCAATCAGCCCCAGCATTTT,CASSLSGNQPQHF
many,NA,TRBJ1-1,TRBV2,TGTGCCAGCAGTGAAAGAGTTTCTTTGGCTTTCTTT,CASSERVSLAFF
few,NA,TRBJ1-3,TRBV7-2,TGTGCCAGCAGCCTGGGGGGAGGCGGACGGGACACCATATATTTT,CASSLGGGGRDTIYF
NA,NA,TRBJ1-3,TRBV18,TGTGCCAGCAGCGGACAGCACTCTGGAAACACCATATATTTT,CASSGQHSGNTIYF
NA,NA,TRBJ2-7,TRBV15,TGTGCCACCAGCAGACCCCCACCCTCCACATACGGCTACGAGCAGTACTTC,CATSRPPPSTYGYEQYF
NA,TRBD1,TRBJ2-3,TRBV5-5,TGTGCCAGCAGCTGGGACAGGGGGCGCACAGATACGCAGTATTTT,CASSWDRGRTDTQYF
few,NA,TRBJ2-2,TRBV14,TGTGCCAGCAGCACCCGACTAGACACCGGGGAGCTGTTTTTT,CASSTRLDTGELFF
NA,NA,TRBJ2-6,TRBV11-3,TGTGCCAGCAGCTTAACCGGGGCCAACGTCCTGACTTTC,CASSLTGANVLTF
NA,NA,TRBJ2-5,TRBV10-3,TGTGCCATCAGTGAGTCGGCAGTACTCCAAGAGACCCAGTACTTC,CAISESAVLQETQYF
NA,NA,TRBJ2-5,TRBV6-2/TRBV6-3,TGTGCCAGCAGTTACCTCCTGGACAGAGAGGGTGGGAAGGGGTACTTC,CASSYLLDREGGKGYF